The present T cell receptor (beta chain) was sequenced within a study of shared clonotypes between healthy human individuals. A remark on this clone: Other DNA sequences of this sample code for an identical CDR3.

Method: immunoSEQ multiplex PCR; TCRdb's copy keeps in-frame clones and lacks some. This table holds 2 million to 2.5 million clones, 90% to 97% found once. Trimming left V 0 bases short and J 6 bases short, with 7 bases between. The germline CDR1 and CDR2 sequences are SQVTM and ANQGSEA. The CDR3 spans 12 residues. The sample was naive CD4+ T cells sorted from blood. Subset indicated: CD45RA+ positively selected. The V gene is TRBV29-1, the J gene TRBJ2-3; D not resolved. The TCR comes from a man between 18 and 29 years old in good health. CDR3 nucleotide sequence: TGCAGCGTTGAAGATCTGGGCGATACGCAGTATTTT. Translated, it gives CSVEDLGDTQYF.